The clone carrying this TCR beta chain is classed as medium-sized by frequency. Its antigen remains unknown. The data belong to a study of human CD8 memory T cell subsets. The CDR3 contains 12 residues. Germline CDR1 SQVTM, CDR2 ANQGSEA. TSTEM cells were defined as CCR7+ PD-1- TIGIT- CD8+ memory cells. The study used negative magnetic separation to enrich total CD8+ T cells. Production of TCR beta libraries used UMI-labeled 5' RACE as the method. From the 5' RACE reads, TCRdb lists one entry per CDR3 protein and no DNA. Its table lists about 10,000 distinct CDR3 sequences. Whole-study results and caveats: What was sequenced in this study was only the T cell receptor beta chains. Stem-like memory and precursor exhausted T cells had similarly high diversity, unlike effector memory cells.

This clonotype was obtained from a human donor in good health. V is TRBV29-1 and J is TRBJ2-2; without DNA, the TCRdb call of TRBD1 cannot be checked. The sample consisted of CD8+ stem-like memory T cells (TSCM and TCM) sorted from PBMCs. The subset: stem-like memory CD8 T cells (TSTEM), CCR7+ PD-1- TIGIT-. This CDR3 reads CSVVAGAGELFF.